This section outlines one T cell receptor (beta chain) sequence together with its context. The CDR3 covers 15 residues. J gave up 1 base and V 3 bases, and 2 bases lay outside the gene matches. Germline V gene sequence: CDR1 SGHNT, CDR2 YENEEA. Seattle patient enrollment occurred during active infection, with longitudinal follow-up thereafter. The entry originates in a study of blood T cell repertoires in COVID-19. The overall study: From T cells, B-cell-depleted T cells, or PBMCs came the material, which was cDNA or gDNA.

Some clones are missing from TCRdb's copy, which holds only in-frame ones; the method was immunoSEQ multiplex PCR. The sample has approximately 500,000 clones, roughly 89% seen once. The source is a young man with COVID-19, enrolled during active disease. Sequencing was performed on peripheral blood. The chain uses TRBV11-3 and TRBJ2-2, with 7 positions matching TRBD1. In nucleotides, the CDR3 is TGTGCCAGCAGCTTCCGACAGGGGAACACCGGGGAGCTGTTTTTT. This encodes CASSFRQGNTGELFF.